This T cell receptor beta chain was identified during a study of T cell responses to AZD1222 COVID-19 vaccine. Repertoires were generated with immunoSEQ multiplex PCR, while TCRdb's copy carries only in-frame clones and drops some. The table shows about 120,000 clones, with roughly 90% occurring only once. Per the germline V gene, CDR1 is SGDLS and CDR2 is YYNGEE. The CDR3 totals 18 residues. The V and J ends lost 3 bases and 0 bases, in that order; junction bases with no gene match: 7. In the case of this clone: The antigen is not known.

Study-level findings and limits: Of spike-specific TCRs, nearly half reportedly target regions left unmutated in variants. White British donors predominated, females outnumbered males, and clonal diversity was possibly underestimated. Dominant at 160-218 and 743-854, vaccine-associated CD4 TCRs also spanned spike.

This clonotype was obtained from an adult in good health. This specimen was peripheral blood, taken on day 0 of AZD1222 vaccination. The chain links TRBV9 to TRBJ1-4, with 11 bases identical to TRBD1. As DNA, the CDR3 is TGTGCCAGCAGCGGGACAGGGGGCTCGAAGGCAACTAATGAAAAACTGTTTTTT. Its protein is CASSGTGGSKATNEKLFF.